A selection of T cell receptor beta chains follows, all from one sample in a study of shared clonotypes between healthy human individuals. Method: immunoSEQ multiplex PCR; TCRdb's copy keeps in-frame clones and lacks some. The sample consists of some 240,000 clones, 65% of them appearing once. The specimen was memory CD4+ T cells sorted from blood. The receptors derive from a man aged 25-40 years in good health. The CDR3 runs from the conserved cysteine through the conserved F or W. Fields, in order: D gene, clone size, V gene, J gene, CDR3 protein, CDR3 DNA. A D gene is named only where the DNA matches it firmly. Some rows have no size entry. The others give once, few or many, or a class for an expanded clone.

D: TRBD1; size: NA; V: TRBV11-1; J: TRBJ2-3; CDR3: CASSLAFDRVTTDTQYF; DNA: TGTGCCAGCAGCTTAGCCTTCGACAGGGTGACCACAGATACGCAGTATTTT
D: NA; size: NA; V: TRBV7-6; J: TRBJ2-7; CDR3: CASTLGGGPSYEQYF; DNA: TGTGCCAGCACCCTTGGGGGGGGGCCTTCCTACGAGCAGTACTTC
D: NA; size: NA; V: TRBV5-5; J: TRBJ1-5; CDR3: CASRNPGDGQPQHF; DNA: TGTGCCAGCAGAAACCCGGGAGACGGGCAGCCCCAGCATTTT
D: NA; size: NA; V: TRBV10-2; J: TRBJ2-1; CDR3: CASSVLDEQFF; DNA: TGCGCCAGCAGTGTATTGGATGAGCAGTTCTTC
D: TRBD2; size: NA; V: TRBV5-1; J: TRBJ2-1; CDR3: CASSTSGGSGPTVNEQFF; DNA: TGCGCCAGCAGCACCTCCGGGGGTAGCGGGCCCACCGTAAATGAGCAGTTCTTC
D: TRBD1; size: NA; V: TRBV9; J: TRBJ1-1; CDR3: CASSVGAGTGAVVAFF; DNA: TGTGCCAGCAGCGTAGGCGCCGGGACAGGGGCGGTAGTGGCTTTCTTT
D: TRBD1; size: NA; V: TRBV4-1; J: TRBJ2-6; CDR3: CASSPRRTGGAGSGANVLTF; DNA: TGCGCCAGCAGCCCAAGACGAACAGGGGGCGCGGGCTCTGGGGCCAACGTCCTGACTTTC
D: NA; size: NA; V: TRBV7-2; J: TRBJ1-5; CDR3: CASSRDRVSNQPQHF; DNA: TGTGCCAGCAGCCGCGATAGGGTTAGCAATCAGCCCCAGCATTTT
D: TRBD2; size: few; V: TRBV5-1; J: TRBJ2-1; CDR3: CASSLLAGVNNEQFF; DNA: TGCGCCAGCAGCCTGTTAGCGGGAGTCAACAATGAGCAGTTCTTC
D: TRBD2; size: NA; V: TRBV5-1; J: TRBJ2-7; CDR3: CASSLVASGNAGNEQYF; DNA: TGCGCCAGCAGCTTGGTAGCTAGCGGCAACGCGGGGAACGAGCAGTACTTC
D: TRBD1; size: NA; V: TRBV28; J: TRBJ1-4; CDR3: CASSSGTGGEKLFF; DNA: TGTGCCAGCAGTTCAGGGACAGGGGGTGAAAAACTGTTTTTT
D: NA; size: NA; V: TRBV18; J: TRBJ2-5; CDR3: CASSPQAALRTLETQYF; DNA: TGTGCCAGCTCACCCCAGGCGGCCCTGCGAACCTTGGAGACCCAGTACTTC
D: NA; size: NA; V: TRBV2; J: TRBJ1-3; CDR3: CASSEGGNTIYF; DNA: TGTGCCAGCAGTGAGGGTGGAAACACCATATATTTT
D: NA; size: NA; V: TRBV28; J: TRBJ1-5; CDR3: CASSRLDSDHQPQHF; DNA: TGTGCCAGCAGCCGACTCGACAGTGACCATCAGCCCCAGCATTTT
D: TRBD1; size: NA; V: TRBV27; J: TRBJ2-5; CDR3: CASSLSNPRDRQETQYF; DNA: TGTGCCAGCAGTTTATCGAACCCCCGGGACAGACAAGAGACCCAGTACTTC
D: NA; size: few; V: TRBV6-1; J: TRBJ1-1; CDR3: CAAFRGFGMNTEAFF; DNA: TGTGCAGCCTTTCGGGGATTCGGGATGAACACTGAAGCTTTCTTT
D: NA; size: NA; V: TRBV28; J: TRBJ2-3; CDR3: CASSSLGGTDTQYF; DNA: TGTGCCAGCAGTTCCCTCGGAGGCACAGATACGCAGTATTTT
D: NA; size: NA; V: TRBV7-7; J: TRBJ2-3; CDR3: CASSVGGQGDTQYF; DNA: TGTGCCAGCAGCGTGGGGGGGCAAGGGGATACGCAGTATTTT
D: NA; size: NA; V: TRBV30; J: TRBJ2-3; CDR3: CAWALSDTQYF; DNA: TGTGCCTGGGCACTCTCAGATACGCAGTATTTT
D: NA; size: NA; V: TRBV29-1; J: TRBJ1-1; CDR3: CSVSPGSSVPEAFF; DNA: TGCAGCGTAAGCCCAGGGAGTTCCGTCCCTGAAGCTTTCTTT
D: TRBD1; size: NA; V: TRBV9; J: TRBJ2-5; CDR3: CASSASDRGRTQYF; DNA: TGTGCCAGCAGCGCCTCGGACAGGGGGCGAACCCAGTACTTC
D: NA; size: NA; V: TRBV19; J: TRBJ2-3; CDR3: CASSIGGPKDTQYF; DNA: TGTGCCAGTAGTATTGGCGGGCCGAAAGATACGCAGTATTTT
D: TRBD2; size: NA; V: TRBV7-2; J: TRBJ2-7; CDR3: CASSPGLSGSSYEQYF; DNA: TGTGCCAGCAGCCCAGGGCTGAGCGGGAGCTCCTACGAGCAGTACTTC
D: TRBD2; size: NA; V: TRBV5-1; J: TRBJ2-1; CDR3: CASSYVSGILNEQFF; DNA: TGCGCCAGCAGTTATGTTAGCGGGATCCTCAATGAGCAGTTCTTC
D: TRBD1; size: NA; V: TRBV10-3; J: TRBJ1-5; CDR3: CAISAGQGLNQPQHF; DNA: TGTGCCATCAGTGCCGGACAGGGGTTAAATCAGCCCCAGCATTTT
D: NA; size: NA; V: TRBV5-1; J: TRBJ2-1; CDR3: CASSLGGPIDEQFF; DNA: TGCGCCAGCAGCTTGGGTGGACCCATTGATGAGCAGTTCTTC
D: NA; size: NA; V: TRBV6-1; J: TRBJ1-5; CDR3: CASSEALNQPQHF; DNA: TGTGCCAGCAGTGAAGCACTTAATCAGCCCCAGCATTTT
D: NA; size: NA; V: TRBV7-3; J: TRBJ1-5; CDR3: CASSSTPNQPQHF; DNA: TGTGCCAGCAGCTCCACCCCAAATCAGCCCCAGCATTTT
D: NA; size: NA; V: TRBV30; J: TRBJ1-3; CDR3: CAWSSFSRNTIYF; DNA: TGTGCCTGGAGTAGTTTTTCCAGAAACACCATATATTTT
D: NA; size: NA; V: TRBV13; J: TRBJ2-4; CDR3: CASSSAGQLLGNIQYF; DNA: TGTGCCAGCAGCTCGGCCGGACAGCTCTTGGGGAACATTCAGTACTTC
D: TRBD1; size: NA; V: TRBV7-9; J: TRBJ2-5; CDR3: CASSLRLGQTVETQYF; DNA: TGTGCCAGCAGCTTACGGCTGGGACAGACCGTAGAGACCCAGTACTTC
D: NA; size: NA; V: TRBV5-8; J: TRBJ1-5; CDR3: CASSLRGGNQPQHF; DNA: TGTGCCAGCAGCCTGAGGGGGGGCAATCAGCCCCAGCATTTT
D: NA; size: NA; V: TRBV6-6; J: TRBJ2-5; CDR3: CASSYGKETQYF; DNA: TGTGCCAGCAGTTACGGGAAAGAGACCCAGTACTTC
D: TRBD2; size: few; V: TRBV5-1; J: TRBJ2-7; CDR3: CASTPSGIAGGYEQYF; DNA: TGCGCCAGCACCCCGAGTGGAATAGCGGGAGGTTACGAGCAGTACTTC
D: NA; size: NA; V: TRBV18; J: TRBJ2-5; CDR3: CASSLDPLGETQYF; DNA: TGTGCCAGCTCACTCGACCCGCTCGGGGAGACCCAGTACTTC
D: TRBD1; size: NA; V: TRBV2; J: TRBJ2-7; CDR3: CASNGIQGAMEEQYF; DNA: TGTGCCAGCAATGGAATCCAGGGGGCGATGGAAGAGCAGTACTTC
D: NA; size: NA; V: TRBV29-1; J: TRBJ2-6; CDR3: CSVQTGSGANVLTF; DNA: TGCAGCGTCCAGACCGGTTCTGGGGCCAACGTCCTGACTTTC
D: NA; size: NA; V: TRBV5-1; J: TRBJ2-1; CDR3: CASSVEGETYNEQFF; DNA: TGCGCCAGCAGCGTGGAAGGGGAAACCTACAATGAGCAGTTCTTC
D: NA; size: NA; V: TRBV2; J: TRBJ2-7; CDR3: CASNRESSYEQYF; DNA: TGTGCCAGCAATAGGGAGAGCTCCTACGAGCAGTACTTC
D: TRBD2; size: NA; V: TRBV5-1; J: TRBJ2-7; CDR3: CASSPLAGGYEQYF; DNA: TGCGCCAGCAGCCCACTAGCGGGAGGGTACGAGCAGTACTTC
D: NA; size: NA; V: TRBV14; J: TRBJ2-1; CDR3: CASSQDLSNIGEQFF; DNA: TGTGCCAGCAGCCAAGATCTCAGTAATATTGGTGAGCAGTTCTTC
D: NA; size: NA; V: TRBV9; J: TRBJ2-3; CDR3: CASSRTATDTQYF; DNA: TGTGCCAGCAGTCGTACGGCCACAGATACGCAGTATTTT
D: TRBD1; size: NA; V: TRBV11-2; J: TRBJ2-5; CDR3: CASSPLGTGGQETQYF; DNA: TGTGCCAGCAGCCCGCTAGGGACAGGGGGCCAAGAGACCCAGTACTTC